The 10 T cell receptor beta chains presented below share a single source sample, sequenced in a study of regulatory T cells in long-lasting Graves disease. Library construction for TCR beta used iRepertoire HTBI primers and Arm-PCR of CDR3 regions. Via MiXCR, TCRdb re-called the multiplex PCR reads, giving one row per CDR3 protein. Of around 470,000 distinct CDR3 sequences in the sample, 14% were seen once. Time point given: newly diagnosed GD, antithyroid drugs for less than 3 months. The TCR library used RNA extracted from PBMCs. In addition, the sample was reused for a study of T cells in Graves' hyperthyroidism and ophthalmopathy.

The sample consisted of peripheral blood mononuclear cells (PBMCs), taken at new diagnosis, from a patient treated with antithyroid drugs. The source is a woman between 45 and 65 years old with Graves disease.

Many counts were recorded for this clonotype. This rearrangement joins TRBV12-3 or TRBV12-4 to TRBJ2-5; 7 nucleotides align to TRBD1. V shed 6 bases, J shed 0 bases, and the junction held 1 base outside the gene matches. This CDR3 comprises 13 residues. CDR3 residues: CASRGTDQETQYF. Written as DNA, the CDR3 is TGTGCCAGCAGAGGGACAGACCAAGAGACCCAGTACTTC.

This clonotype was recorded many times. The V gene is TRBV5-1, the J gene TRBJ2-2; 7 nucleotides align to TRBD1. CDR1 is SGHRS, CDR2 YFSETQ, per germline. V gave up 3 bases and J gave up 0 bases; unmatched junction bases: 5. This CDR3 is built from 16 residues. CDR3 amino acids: CASSWGQPSNTGELFF. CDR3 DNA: TGCGCCAGCAGCTGGGGACAGCCTTCGAACACCGGGGAGCTGTTTTTT.

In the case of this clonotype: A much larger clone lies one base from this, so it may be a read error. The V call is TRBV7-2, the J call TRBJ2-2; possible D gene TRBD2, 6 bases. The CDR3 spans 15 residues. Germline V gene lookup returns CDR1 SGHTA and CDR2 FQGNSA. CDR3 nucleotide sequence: TGTGCCAGCAGCCCTAGCATGACGAACACCGGGGGGCTGTTTTTT. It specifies CASSPSMTNTGGLFF.

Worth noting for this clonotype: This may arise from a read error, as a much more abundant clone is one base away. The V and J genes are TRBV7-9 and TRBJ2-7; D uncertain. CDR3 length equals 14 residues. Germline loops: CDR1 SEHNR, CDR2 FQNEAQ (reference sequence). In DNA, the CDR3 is TGTGCCAGCAGCTTAAACACCGAATCCTACGAGCCGTACTTC. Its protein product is CASSLNTESYEPYF. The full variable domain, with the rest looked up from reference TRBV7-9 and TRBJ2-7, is DTGVSQNPRHKITKRGQNVTFRCDPISEHNRLYWYRQTLGQGPEFLTYFQNEAQLEKSRLLSDRFSAERPKGSFSTLEIQRTEQGDSAMYLCASSLNTESYEPYFGPGTRLTVT.

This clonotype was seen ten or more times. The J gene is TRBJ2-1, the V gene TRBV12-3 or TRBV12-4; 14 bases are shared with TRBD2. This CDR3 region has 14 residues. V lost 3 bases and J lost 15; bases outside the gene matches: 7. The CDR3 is CASSFGGLAGATFF. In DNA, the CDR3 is TGTGCCAGCAGTTTCGGGGGACTAGCGGGAGCCACGTTCTTC.

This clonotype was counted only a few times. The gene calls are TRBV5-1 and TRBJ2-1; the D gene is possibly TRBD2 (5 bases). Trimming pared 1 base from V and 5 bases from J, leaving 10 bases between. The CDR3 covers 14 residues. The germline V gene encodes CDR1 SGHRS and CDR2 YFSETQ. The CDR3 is CASSLMPEDNEQFF. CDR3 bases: TGCGCCAGCAGCTTGATGCCGGAGGACAATGAGCAGTTCTTC.

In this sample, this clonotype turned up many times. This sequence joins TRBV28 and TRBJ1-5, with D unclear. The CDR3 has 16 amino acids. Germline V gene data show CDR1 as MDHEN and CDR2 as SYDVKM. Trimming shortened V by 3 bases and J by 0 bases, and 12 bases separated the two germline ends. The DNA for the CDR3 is TGTGCCAGCAGTTTTGTTCGGATTTATAGCAATCAGCCCCAGCATTTT. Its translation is CASSFVRIYSNQPQHF. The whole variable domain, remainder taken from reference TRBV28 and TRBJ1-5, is DVKVTQSSRYLVKRTGEKVFLECVQDMDHENMFWYRQDPGLGLRLIYFSYDVKMKEKGDIPEGYSVSREKKERFSLILESASTNQTSMYLCASSFVRIYSNQPQHFGDGTRLSIL.

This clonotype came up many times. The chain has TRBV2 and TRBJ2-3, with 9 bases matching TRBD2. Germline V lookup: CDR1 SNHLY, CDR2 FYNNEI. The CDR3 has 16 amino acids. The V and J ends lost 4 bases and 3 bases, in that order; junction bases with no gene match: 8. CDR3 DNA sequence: TGTGCCAGCAGTGGCCTTAGCGGGAGTGCAACAGATACGCAGTATTTT. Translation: CASSGLSGSATDTQYF.

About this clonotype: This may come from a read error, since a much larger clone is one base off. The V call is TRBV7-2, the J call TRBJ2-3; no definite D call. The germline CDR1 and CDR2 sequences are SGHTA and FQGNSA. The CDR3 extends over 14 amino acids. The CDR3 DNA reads TGTGCCGGCAGATTCGGACCAGCCACAGATACGCAGTATTTT. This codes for CAGRFGPATDTQYF.

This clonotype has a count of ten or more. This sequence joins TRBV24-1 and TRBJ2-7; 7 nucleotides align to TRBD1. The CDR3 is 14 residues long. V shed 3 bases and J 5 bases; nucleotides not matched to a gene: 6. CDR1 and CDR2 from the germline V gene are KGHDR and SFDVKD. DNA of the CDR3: TGTGCCACCAGTGATAAGACAGGGTTGGACGAGCAGTACTTC. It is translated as CATSDKTGLDEQYF.